Below, 9 T cell receptor beta chains from the same sample are listed, as sequenced in a study of shared clonotypes between healthy human individuals (dated by TCRdb to the early 2020s). The library was obtained by the immunoSEQ multiplex PCR assay. Not all clones reach the TCRdb copy of this immuneACCESS table, which keeps in-frame sequences only. Checked studies attribute under half of the gap to unresolved V genes and leave the rest unexplained. Present in this sample are more than 900,000 clones, more than 75% of which were seen just once. Roughly 0.57% of the sample belongs to the ten largest clones. Sequencing used memory CD4+ T cells from PBMCs. The sample's cell subset or site label, decoded: CD45RA-negative fraction. All receptors derive from a man between 18 and 35 years old in good health. Some clones in this sample may be carry-over from other donors' samples.

The rearrangement uses TRBV2 and TRBJ2-2, with D uncertain. With 6 bases removed from V and 0 bases from J, the gap between germline ends came to 14 bases. This CDR3 region has 16 residues. In germline, CDR1 is SNHLY, CDR2 FYNNEI. CDR3 protein: CASSPRRLANTGELFF. The CDR3 nucleotides are TGTGCCAGCAGCCCCCGGCGACTTGCGAACACCGGGGAGCTGTTTTTT.

This clone was counted between two and nine times. V gene TRBV7-9 combines with J gene TRBJ1-1; tentatively, D is TRBD1 (5 bases). Germline CDR1 SEHNR, CDR2 FQNEAQ (reference sequence). The CDR3 is made up of 13 amino acids. V was trimmed by 8 bases and J by 1 base, leaving 11 bases between them. CDR3 loop: CASGLRGNTEAFF. CDR3 coding DNA: TGTGCCAGCGGGCTAAGGGGGAACACTGAAGCTTTCTTT.

As DNA, the CDR3 is TGTGCCAGCAGTGAATCTGCTGGGGCCAACGTCCTGACTTTC. It codes for CASSESAGANVLTF. The rearrangement links TRBV25-1 to TRBJ2-6; no clear D gene. The CDR3 is made up of 14 amino acids. Trimming removed 1 base from V and 2 bases from J, with 3 bases in between. CDR1 is MGHDK, CDR2 SYGVNS, per germline.

The V call is TRBV15, the J call TRBJ1-5; the match to TRBD1 covers 7 bases. After removal of 1 base from V and 3 bases from J, the junction contained 3 bases not matched to a gene. The CDR3 consists of 15 residues. Germline lookup yields CDR1 LNHNV and CDR2 YYDKDF (reference sequence). The CDR3 sequence is CATSRGQGYNQPQHF. CDR3 DNA sequence: TGTGCCACCAGCAGAGGACAGGGTTACAATCAGCCCCAGCATTTT.

This clone was observed a few times. J is TRBJ2-3 and V is TRBV9; D perhaps matches TRBD1 (6 bases). The CDR3 is 14 residues long. V gave up 0 bases and J gave up 4 bases, with 9 bases separating them. The germline V gene encodes CDR1 SGDLS and CDR2 YYNGEE. Here the CDR3 reads CASSVGQGPDTQYF. The DNA of the CDR3 is TGTGCCAGCAGCGTAGGCCAGGGGCCAGATACGCAGTATTTT.

The chain is built from TRBV9 and TRBJ1-1, with no clear D. With 4 bases removed from V and 7 bases from J, the gap between germline ends came to 8 bases. The CDR3 length is 11 residues. Germline CDR1 is SGDLS and CDR2 is YYNGEE. The CDR3 DNA is TGTGCCAGCAGCCTCGGCAGTGAAGCTTTCTTT. Encoded protein: CASSLGSEAFF.

The chain is built from TRBV2 and TRBJ2-7; possibly TRBD1 for D (6 bases). The CDR3 is made up of 12 amino acids. Trimming removed 7 bases from V and 3 bases from J, with 10 bases in between. In germline, CDR1 is SNHLY, CDR2 FYNNEI. CDR3 bases: TGTGCCAGCACGACAGGCTACTACGAGCAGTACTTC. Translating gives CASTTGYYEQYF.

V gene TRBV30 combines with J gene TRBJ2-7; 7 bases are shared with TRBD1. With V trimmed by 4 bases and J by 6 bases, 3 bases remained unmatched. The CDR3 sequence is 11 residues long. Germline CDR1 is GTSNPN and CDR2 is SVGIG (reference sequence). CDR3 protein: CAWTGGGEQYF. CDR3 in DNA: TGTGCCTGGACAGGGGGTGGCGAGCAGTACTTC. The full variable domain, completed using reference TRBV30 and TRBJ2-7, is SQTIHQWPATLVQPVGSPLSLECTVEGTSNPNLYWYRQAAGRGLQLLFYSVGIGQISSEVPQNLSASRPQDRQFILSSKKLLLSDSGFYLCAWTGGGEQYFGPGTRLTVT.

This rearrangement joins TRBV28 to TRBJ2-7, with D unresolved. The germline CDR1 and CDR2 sequences are MDHEN and SYDVKM. This CDR3 spans 13 amino acids. The germline V and J ends were trimmed by 6 bases and 2 bases, with 11 bases remaining between them. The CDR3 sequence: CASRRHGPYEQYF. The CDR3 nucleotides are TGTGCCAGCAGGAGACACGGGCCCTACGAGCAGTACTTC.